This section outlines one T cell receptor beta chain sequence together with its context. Its antigen is unknown. Nothing much larger sits one base from this clone, and base qualities are not available. TCRbeta CDR3 regions were amplified from genomic DNA using the immunoSEQ Assay, a bias-controlled multiplex PCR. Per the authors' processing: Within the assay, amplification of reference gene primers was used to estimate how many nucleated cells each sample contained. Sequence reads were collapsed and filtered to measure the absolute abundance of every unique TCRbeta CDR3 rearrangement. For each sample, productive Simpson clonality was calculated as the square root of Simpson's diversity index over productive rearrangements. As stored in TCRdb, this immuneACCESS dataset retains in-frame rearrangements with V and J assigned. A fraction of the clones does not appear; measured against another copy, unresolved V genes explain less than half of the discrepancy, and the remainder lacks a known reason. V and J calls plus clone size are reproduced from that table; the DNA served to infer D and trimming. This sample is represented by about 240,000 clones; 85% to 90% of them were singletons. The ten biggest clones cover 3.5% to 4.5% of the sample.

The data were taken from a study of blood T cell repertoires in COVID-19 (dated by TCRdb to the early 2020s). Broadly, across the study: Samples covering the acute and convalescent phases of COVID-19 were provided by collaborators in the United States, Italy and Spain. Where available, HLA class I and class II types were taken from metadata supplied by the sample provider and were not determined by assay-based typing. The samples were drawn from two sources: the first 160 participants of the ongoing ImmuneRACE study, and over 950 subjects contributed by 6 global collaborators. The material from the prospective study consisted of cDNA or gDNA derived from T cells, B-cell-depleted T cells, or PBMCs. Nearly every sample came with metadata listing a de-identified subject ID, COVID-19 status, age in years and sex. A freely available public database, intended as a resource for researchers studying the immune response to SARS-CoV-2, is where the repertoires were released. Subjects who had been exposed to COVID-19, were actively infected with it, or had recovered from it provided the deeply sampled blood TCRbeta repertoires that made up the dataset.

Enrolling through a virtual design, the prospective study's participants ranged in age from about 18 to 89 years and lived across some 23 United States geographic areas. Cohort assignment in the prospective study relied on participant-reported clinical history from a screening survey and a study questionnaire. ImmuneRACE Cohort 3 recovered participants were defined by two consecutive negative NP/OP PCR tests, healthcare professional clearance, or symptom resolution. In the prospective study, mobile phlebotomists collected whole blood, serum and a nasopharyngeal or oropharyngeal swab from each participant. Additional blood draws and questionnaires over a roughly two-month period could optionally be provided by prospective study participants. Prospective study blood samples were shipped either frozen or at room temperature before DNA extraction. CDR3 length: 18 amino acids, cysteine to phenylalanine. Of the read, only the CDR3 DNA is kept; its 54 bases are in frame from base 1. V has 4 bases trimmed and J has 8 bases trimmed; junction bases matching no gene number 13. CDR1 LNHDA and CDR2 SQIVND were looked up in the germline V gene (reference sequence).

Results and caveats for the whole study, not just this receptor: The amount of clinical and demographic metadata varied by source and participant and was provided uncurated.

The sample comprised PBMCs or T cells enriched from blood (not recorded which). The V and J segments used are TRBV19 and TRBJ2-1, and 14 junctional nucleotides match TRBD2. The receptor was derived from a woman in her twenties or thirties who had recovered from COVID-19. The nucleotides read TGTGCCAGTAGTAGGGGACTAGCGGGAGAATCCGGAGGTCATGAGCAGTTCTTC. Its amino acids are CASSRGLAGESGGHEQFF.